These 24 T cell receptor beta chains originate from one sample sequenced in a study of cytomegalovirus exposure and HLA in healthy donors. Vbeta (60) and Jbeta (13) primers were used in the PCR. Some clones are missing from TCRdb's copy, which holds only in-frame ones; the method was immunoSEQ multiplex PCR. The sample carries hundreds of thousands of clones, over 60% recorded once. The sequencing sample was made of PBMCs. The source is a male donor in good health and CMV-seronegative.

The chain couples TRBV27 to TRBJ2-2; possibly TRBD1 for D (5 bases). With 9 bases removed from V and 7 bases from J, the gap between germline ends came to 15 bases. The CDR3 spans 13 residues. Germline V CDR1 and CDR2: MNHEY, SMNVEV (reference sequence). The DNA for the CDR3 is TGTGCCAGTTTAAAGGCAGGGCACGGGGAGCTGTTTTTT. It codes for CASLKAGHGELFF.

This clone showed up just a few times. The genes are TRBV11-2 and TRBJ1-1; D gene uncertain. Trimming shortened V by 1 base and J by 0 bases, and 6 bases separated the two germline ends. The CDR3 extends over 14 amino acids. The germline V gene has CDR1 SGHAT and CDR2 FQNNGV. The CDR3 bases are TGTGCCAGCAGCTTAGTACGGGTGAACACTGAAGCTTTCTTT. Its protein is CASSLVRVNTEAFF.

The chain combines TRBV11-3 with TRBJ2-2; no firm D call. Germline CDR1 and CDR2: SGHNT and YENEEA. The CDR3 is 12 residues long. V lost 6 bases and J lost 2, with 4 bases in between. As DNA, the CDR3 is TGTGCCAGCAGTACAAACACCGGGGAGCTGTTTTTT. It encodes CASSTNTGELFF.

The chain couples TRBV29-1 to TRBJ1-2; maybe TRBD1 (6 bases). The CDR3 runs to 13 residues. Deletions cut 2 bases from V and 4 bases from J, with 11 bases between. The germline V gene has CDR1 SQVTM and CDR2 ANQGSEA. CDR3 residues: CSVERGGTYGYTF. The CDR3 region has the DNA TGCAGCGTTGAAAGGGGGGGGACCTATGGCTACACCTTC.

The rearrangement links TRBV28 to TRBJ1-4, with D unclear. V was trimmed by 7 bases and J by 8 bases, leaving 11 bases between them. Germline V lookup: CDR1 MDHEN, CDR2 SYDVKM. This CDR3 contains 12 residues. CDR3: CASKEDKEKLFF. The CDR3 DNA reads as TGTGCCAGCAAGGAGGATAAGGAAAAACTGTTTTTT.

The V gene is TRBV9, the J gene TRBJ1-4; D is possibly TRBD1 (6 bases). The CDR3 length is 14 residues. V lost 0 bases, J lost 8 bases, and 11 bases lay in between. Per germline, CDR1 SGDLS and CDR2 YYNGEE. In nucleotides, the CDR3 is TGTGCCAGCAGCGTAGGAGGACAGCCCGAAAAACTGTTTTTT. Its translation is CASSVGGQPEKLFF. Complete variable domain (other parts from reference TRBV9 and TRBJ1-4): DSGVTQTPKHLITATGQRVTLRCSPRSGDLSVYWYQQSLDQGLQFLIQYYNGEERAKGNILERFSAQQFPDLHSELNLSSLELGDSALYFCASSVGGQPEKLFFGSGTQLSVL.

The V call is TRBV5-6, the J call TRBJ2-7; D may be TRBD2 (5 bases). This CDR3 region has 12 residues. Germline CDR1 SGHDT, CDR2 YYEEEE. V lost 4 bases and J 5 bases, leaving 10 bases between the germline ends. The CDR3 sequence: CASSTDGDEQYF. As DNA, the CDR3 is TGTGCCAGCAGCACAGACGGGGACGAGCAGTACTTC.

V gene TRBV27 combines with J gene TRBJ1-5; tentatively, D is TRBD1 (5 bases). CDR1 and CDR2 (germline): MNHEY, SMNVEV (reference sequence). The ends were cut back, 2 bases at V and 4 bases at J, with 12 bases in the middle. The CDR3 has 15 residues. The CDR3 region has the DNA TGTGCCAGCAGTTTAGGAACAGGCGAGAATCAGCCCCAGCATTTT. Translated: CASSLGTGENQPQHF.

This chain uses TRBV6-1 with TRBJ2-1; 10 bases line up with TRBD2. CDR3 length: 15 residues. CDR1 is MNHNS, CDR2 SASEGT, per germline. Losses at the gene ends were 7 bases for V and 4 bases for J; bases not matched to a gene: 7. Written as DNA, the CDR3 is TGTGCCAGCATTCCACGGACTAGCGGTTACAATGAGCAGTTCTTC. Its protein is CASIPRTSGYNEQFF.

The chain has TRBV14 and TRBJ1-4, with a possible D match to TRBD1 (5 bases). The CDR3 is 14 amino acids. Germline assignment: CDR1 SGHDN and CDR2 FVKESK. V was pared by 1 base and J by 7 bases, with 10 bases between. CDR3 amino acids: CASSQAPRVEKLFF. DNA of the CDR3: TGTGCCAGCAGCCAAGCCCCCAGGGTTGAAAAACTGTTTTTT.

The V and J genes are TRBV27 and TRBJ2-1, with 10 bases identical to TRBD1. Germline CDR1 is MNHEY and CDR2 is SMNVEV (reference sequence). The CDR3 is 15 residues long. Trimming cost V 5 bases and J 10 bases; bases outside gene matches: 11. CDR3 DNA sequence: TGTGCCAGCAGTATCGGACAGGGGGGATCATTCGAGCAGTTCTTC. It encodes CASSIGQGGSFEQFF.

This clone showed up just a few times. The chain couples TRBV5-6 to TRBJ1-3; TRBD1 agrees at 7 bases. The CDR3 is made up of 13 amino acids. With 9 bases clipped from V and 0 bases from J, the junction kept 3 bases outside the gene matches. Per germline, CDR1 SGHDT and CDR2 YYEEEE. The CDR3 sequence: CATRQGSGNTIYF. CDR3 DNA sequence: TGTGCCACACGACAGGGCTCTGGAAACACCATATATTTT.

In its sample, this clone was seen a few times. The chain combines TRBV30 with TRBJ1-5; D may be TRBD1 (5 bases). The CDR3 loop spans 14 amino acids. Trimming took 4 bases from V and 2 from J, leaving 12 bases between them. CDR1 is GTSNPN, CDR2 SVGIG, per germline (reference sequence). The CDR3 coding sequence is TGTGCCTGGAACGGGGGAAAAGGCAATCAGCCCCAGCATTTT. Translated, it gives CAWNGGKGNQPQHF.

The J gene is TRBJ1-2, the V gene TRBV4-3; the D gene is possibly TRBD1 (6 bases). V was shortened by 0 bases and J by 8 bases, with 22 bases between the two germline ends. The germline V gene has CDR1 LGHNA and CDR2 YSLEER. CDR3 size: 17 residues. The CDR3 DNA follows: TGCGCCAGCAGCCAAGATCGGGACCAGACAGGTTTAGAAGGCTACACCTTC. This sequence encodes CASSQDRDQTGLEGYTF.

The chain uses TRBV15 and TRBJ1-6, with D unclear. CDR1 is LNHNV and CDR2 is YYDKDF in the germline V gene (reference sequence). There are 17 residues in the CDR3. Trimming removed 3 bases from V and 0 bases from J, with 12 bases in between. CDR3 protein: CATSSPTGSSYNSPLHF. The CDR3 DNA follows: TGTGCCACCAGCAGTCCAACGGGGAGCTCCTATAATTCACCCCTCCACTTT. The full variable domain, rest sourced from reference TRBV15 and TRBJ1-6, is DAMVIQNPRYQVTQFGKPVTLSCSQTLNHNVMYWYQQKSSQAPKLLFHYYDKDFNNEADTPDNFQSRRPNTSFCFLDIRSPGLGDTAMYLCATSSPTGSSYNSPLHFGNGTRLTVT.

The V and J genes are TRBV27 and TRBJ2-6; no clear D gene. The CDR3 is 15 amino acids. V lost 2 bases and J lost 0, with 5 bases in between. Germline V CDR1 and CDR2: MNHEY, SMNVEV (reference sequence). CDR3 amino acids: CASSLIGSGANVLTF. The CDR3 region has the DNA TGTGCCAGCAGTTTAATCGGCTCTGGGGCCAACGTCCTGACTTTC.

The chain recombines TRBV28 with TRBJ2-1, with TRBD2 matching 12 bases. The CDR3 contains 23 residues. Germline-derived CDR1 and CDR2 are MDHEN and SYDVKM. J gave up 0 bases and V 5 bases, and 23 bases lay outside the gene matches. CDR3 DNA: TGTGCCAGCAGTGGCTGGTTTCGGACTAGCGGGGAGCGGCATGAAAGCTCCTACAATGAGCAGTTCTTC. This gives the protein CASSGWFRTSGERHESSYNEQFF.

In this sample, this clone turned up a few times. In DNA, the CDR3 is TGTGCCAGCAGTTTAGTGCAGGCCTACGAGCAGTACTTC. This sequence encodes CASSLVQAYEQYF. The rearrangement links TRBV28 to TRBJ2-7; no reliable D call. The CDR3 is made up of 13 amino acids. V dropped 2 bases and J dropped 2 bases, with 7 bases sitting between them. Germline V gene data show CDR1 as MDHEN and CDR2 as SYDVKM.

This rearrangement joins TRBV18 to TRBJ1-6; D might be TRBD1 (5 bases). CDR3 length equals 16 residues. Per germline, CDR1 KGHSH and CDR2 LQKENI. V was cut by 0 bases and J by 7 bases, with 13 bases left in between. The CDR3 sequence: CASSPPEGLGNSPLHF. As DNA, the CDR3 is TGTGCCAGCTCACCACCGGAGGGGCTCGGGAATTCACCCCTCCACTTT. Variable domain in full (rest from reference TRBV18 and TRBJ1-6): NAGVMQNPRHLVRRRGQEARLRCSPMKGHSHVYWYRQLPEEGLKFMVYLQKENIIDESGMPKERFSAEFPKEGPSILRIQQVVRGDSAAYFCASSPPEGLGNSPLHFGNGTRLTVT.

This clone was detected once. V and J are TRBV4-2 and TRBJ2-7, with TRBD1 matching 7 bases. CDR3 size: 16 residues. Germline trimming cut 4 bases from V and 3 bases from J; bases unmatched to any gene: 12. Looked up from germline, CDR1 is LGHNA and CDR2 is YNFKEQ. The CDR3 coding sequence is TGTGCCAGCAGCCCAACGAATAACAGGGGAGACTACGAGCAGTACTTC. It yields the protein CASSPTNNRGDYEQYF.

This sequence joins TRBV13 and TRBJ2-7; 11 nucleotides match TRBD1. This CDR3 has 16 amino acids. Germline assignment: CDR1 PRHDT and CDR2 FYEKMQ (reference sequence). The J segment lost 0 bases and the V segment lost 4 bases, leaving 5 bases of the junction unmatched. CDR3 coding DNA: TGTGCCAGCAGCTCTCCGGGACAGGGGGTCTCCTACGAGCAGTACTTC. Protein: CASSSPGQGVSYEQYF.

Only one count was recorded for this clone. The rearrangement joins TRBV11-2 to TRBJ2-2, with 9 nucleotides matching TRBD2. This CDR3 is built from 16 residues. V lost 4 bases to trimming and J lost 6 bases; unmatched junction nucleotides: 9. Germline assignment: CDR1 SGHAT and CDR2 FQNNGV. The CDR3 sequence: CASSSYSGRFAGELFF. CDR3 sequence (DNA): TGTGCCAGCAGCTCCTATAGCGGGAGATTTGCCGGGGAGCTGTTTTTT.

The chain has TRBV9 and TRBJ1-3; D is undetermined. The CDR3 loop spans 15 amino acids. The V gene lost 0 bases and the J gene lost 3 bases, with 10 bases spanning the gap. CDR1 is SGDLS and CDR2 is YYNGEE in the germline V gene. CDR3 protein: CASSVEVGGGNTIYF. CDR3 DNA: TGTGCCAGCAGCGTAGAGGTCGGAGGTGGAAACACCATATATTTT.

The chain combines TRBV6-5 with TRBJ2-3, with D tentatively TRBD1 (6 bases). Germline V gives CDR1 MNHEY, CDR2 SVGAGI. This CDR3 contains 14 residues. V lost 6 bases, J lost 5 bases, and 15 bases lay in between. The chain's CDR3 is CASRPTGPGDTQYF. The CDR3 nucleotides are TGTGCCAGCAGGCCCACAGGGCCGGGAGATACGCAGTATTTT.